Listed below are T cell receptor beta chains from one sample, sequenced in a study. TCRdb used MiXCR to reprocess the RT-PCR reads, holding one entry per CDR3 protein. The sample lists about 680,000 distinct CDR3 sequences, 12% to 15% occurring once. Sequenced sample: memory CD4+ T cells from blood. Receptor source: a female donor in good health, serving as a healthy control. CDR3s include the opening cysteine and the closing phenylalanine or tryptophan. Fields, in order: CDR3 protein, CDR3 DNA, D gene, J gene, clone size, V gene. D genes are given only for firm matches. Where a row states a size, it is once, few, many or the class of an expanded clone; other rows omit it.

CASSQEGSSGNTIYF,TGCGCCAGCAGCCAAGAGGGGAGCTCTGGAAACACCATATATTTT,NA,TRBJ1-3,many,TRBV4-2
CASSNPAYSGELFF,TGTGCCAGCAGTAACCCCGCTTACTCCGGGGAGCTGTTTTTT,NA,TRBJ2-2,few,TRBV28
CASSSFAPNQPQHF,TGTGCCAGCAGCTCCTTTGCTCCCAATCAGCCCCAGCATTTT,NA,TRBJ1-5,NA,TRBV7-8
CASSREEGGGSQYF,TGTGCCAGCAGCCGAGAAGAGGGGGGGGGATCTCAGTATTTT,NA,TRBJ2-3,many,TRBV12-3/TRBV12-4
CASSRSRGDTQFF,TGCGCCAGCAGCCGGAGCAGAGGGGATACGCAGTTCTTC,NA,TRBJ2-1,NA,TRBV10-2
CASSVDYSGANVLTF,TGTGCCAGCAGTGTGGACTACTCTGGGGCCAACGTCCTGACTTTC,NA,TRBJ2-6,few,TRBV6-1
CASSPGVDSAGELFF,TGTGCCAGCAGCCCAGGGGTGGATTCCGCCGGGGAGCTGTTTTTT,NA,TRBJ2-2,NA,TRBV3-1
CASRPQDLYEQYF,TGTGCCAGCAGGCCTCAGGACCTCTACGAGCAGTACTTC,NA,TRBJ2-7,few,TRBV6-1
CSVEEGGYGYTF,TGCAGCGTTGAAGAGGGAGGCTATGGCTACACCTTC,NA,TRBJ1-2,NA,TRBV29-1
CATSRGAGLEAFF,TGTGCCACCAGCAGAGGGGCAGGTCTTGAAGCTTTCTTT,NA,TRBJ1-1,few,TRBV15
CATSRDLSPLHF,TGTGCCACCAGCAGAGATTTGTCACCCCTCCACTTT,NA,TRBJ1-6,NA,TRBV15
CASSFSRGAGANVLTF,TGTGCCAGCAGTTTTAGCAGGGGGGCTGGGGCCAACGTCCTGACTTTC,NA,TRBJ2-6,many,TRBV12-3/TRBV12-4
CASSTGTEEKLFF,TGTGCCAGCTCAACAGGGACAGAAGAAAAACTGTTTTTT,TRBD1,TRBJ1-4,NA,TRBV18